Sequencing of this T cell receptor beta chain was carried out in a study of shared clonotypes between healthy human individuals. Study as a whole: CD4 naive cells filled three plates per donor, CD4 memory three, CD8 naive two and CD8 memory one.

Terminally differentiated effector memory CD45RA+ cells were excluded from the naive CD8 cells, which were CD45RO-negative and positively selected for CCR7. Donors had no recently reported acute infections or vaccinations and were HIV-negative. CDR1 is SGHVS, CDR2 FQNEAQ, per germline. This CDR3 contains 15 residues. Trimming removed 2 bases at V and 5 bases at J, with 15 bases between. Assay: immunoSEQ multiplex PCR; the TCRdb copy retains only in-frame clones and omits some. In the table there are around 600,000 clones, nearly 98% of which are singletons. Material: naive CD8+ T cells sorted from blood. The sequence was obtained from a man under 40 in good health. J is TRBJ2-5 and V is TRBV7-8; no clear D. The chain's CDR3 is CASSLRSYPRETQYF. CDR3 nucleotide sequence: TGTGCCAGCAGCTTAAGATCCTATCCGCGGGAGACCCAGTACTTC. Full variable domain (rest looked up from reference TRBV7-8 and TRBJ2-5): GAGVSQSPRYKVAKRGQDVALRCDPISGHVSLFWYQQALGQGPEFLTYFQNEAQLDKSGLPSDRFFAERPEGSVSTLKIQRTQQEDSAVYLCASSLRSYPRETQYFGPGTRLLVL.